These 27 T cell receptor beta chains were sequenced from one sample in a study of CD8 T cells in Susac syndrome. It was with random hexamers that 0.5 to 1 ug RNA was reverse transcribed. TCRdb redid the calling of the immunoSEQ multiplex PCR reads with MiXCR, one entry per CDR3 protein. Here the sample spans about 120,000 distinct CDR3 sequences, around 94% being singletons. Sample: CD4+ T cells from PBMCs. All receptors derive from a human donor in good health.

The chain recombines TRBV24-1 with TRBJ2-2; TRBD2 matches at 8 bases. CDR3 length equals 17 residues. Germline V gene lookup returns CDR1 KGHDR and CDR2 SFDVKD. With V trimmed by 7 bases and J by 2 bases, 11 bases remained unmatched. The CDR3 reads CATSHPGGTDNTGELFF. In DNA, the CDR3 is TGTGCCACCAGCCACCCGGGGGGGACGGATAACACCGGGGAGCTGTTTTTT.

This chain connects TRBV20-1 to TRBJ2-4; D is possibly TRBD2 (6 bases). This CDR3 comprises 15 residues. Germline V CDR1 and CDR2: DFQATT, SNEGSKA (reference sequence). V lost 6 bases, J lost 3 bases, and 18 bases lay in between. The CDR3 loop reads CSAPKTGGDKNIQYF. CDR3 sequence (DNA): TGCAGTGCCCCCAAGACGGGCGGGGACAAAAACATTCAGTACTTC.

The gene calls are TRBV4-2 and TRBJ2-3; D perhaps matches TRBD2 (7 bases). In germline, CDR1 is LGHNA, CDR2 YNFKEQ. V was pared by 0 bases and J by 2 bases, with 15 bases between. The CDR3 contains 17 residues. DNA of the CDR3: TGTGCCAGCAGCCAAGATTCGGCCGGGGGGCCCACAGATACGCAGTATTTT. As protein: CASSQDSAGGPTDTQYF.

J is TRBJ1-2 and V is TRBV19; D may be TRBD1 (6 bases). CDR1 is LNHDA and CDR2 is SQIVND in the germline V gene (reference sequence). Trimming stripped 1 base from V and 2 bases from J, with 14 bases between. The CDR3 has 16 residues. DNA of the CDR3: TGTGCCAGTAGTATAGTGAATCAGGGGTGGAACTATGGCTACACCTTC. As protein: CASSIVNQGWNYGYTF.

The V gene is TRBV7-9, the J gene TRBJ1-6; tentative D call: TRBD1 (5 bases). Trimming took 2 bases from V and 8 from J, leaving 7 bases between them. CDR3 size: 13 residues. CDR1 is SEHNR, CDR2 FQNEAQ, per germline (reference sequence). CDR3 residues: CASSLLGDSPLHF. The CDR3 nucleotides are TGTGCCAGCAGCTTATTAGGGGATTCACCCCTCCACTTT.

The chain recombines TRBV6-5 with TRBJ2-7, with TRBD2 identical over 12 bases. Trimming at V came to 4 bases and at J to 2 bases, leaving 12 bases not matched to a gene. The length of the CDR3 is 18 residues. The germline gives CDR1 MNHEY, CDR2 SVGAGI. The CDR3 DNA reads as TGTGCCAGCAGTTCTAAAAGGACGACTAGCGGGAGAGCCTACGAGCAGTACTTC. Translation: CASSSKRTTSGRAYEQYF.

This chain links TRBV19 with TRBJ1-5, with TRBD1 matching over 8 bases. The CDR3 is 14 residues long. CDR1 LNHDA and CDR2 SQIVND come from the germline V gene (reference sequence). The junction had 7 bases not matched to a gene; V was cut back by 7 bases and J by 5 bases. CDR3 bases: TGTGCCAGTACCCCGGGACAGGCTCATCAGCCCCAGCATTTT. Its protein product is CASTPGQAHQPQHF.

This sequence joins TRBV5-1 and TRBJ2-2; 8 nucleotides match TRBD1. With 4 bases clipped from V and 6 bases from J, the junction kept 8 bases outside the gene matches. The CDR3 is 15 residues long. Germline CDR1 reads SGHRS; CDR2 reads YFSETQ. This chain's CDR3 is CASSPWTGSPGELFF. The CDR3 nucleotides are TGCGCCAGCAGCCCCTGGACAGGGAGCCCCGGGGAGCTGTTTTTT.

J is TRBJ2-1 and V is TRBV7-9; TRBD2 matches 12 bases. The V gene's germline CDR1 is SEHNR and CDR2 FQNEAQ (reference sequence). V dropped 5 bases and J dropped 8; count of bases not matched to a gene: 7. CDR3 length: 15 amino acids. CDR3 region: CASSRLAGDLDEQFF. CDR3 nucleotides: TGTGCCAGCAGCCGACTAGCGGGAGATCTGGATGAGCAGTTCTTC.

The chain is built from TRBV6-5 and TRBJ1-5, with 7 bases fitting TRBD1. The CDR3 sequence is 15 residues long. In germline, CDR1 is MNHEY, CDR2 SVGAGI. Trimming cost V 0 bases and J 3 bases; bases outside gene matches: 2. Here the CDR3 DNA reads TGTGCCAGCAGTTACTCAGGACAGGTCAATCAGCCCCAGCATTTT. Encoded protein: CASSYSGQVNQPQHF.

This chain joins TRBV29-1 and TRBJ2-1, with D perhaps matching TRBD1 (5 bases). Looked up from germline, CDR1 is SQVTM and CDR2 is ANQGSEA. Trimming removed 5 bases at V and 0 bases at J, with 29 bases between. This CDR3 spans 20 amino acids. The CDR3 here is CSVQRRLITGIPPSYNEQFF. CDR3 in DNA: TGCAGCGTTCAAAGAAGATTGATAACAGGCATACCCCCCTCCTACAATGAGCAGTTCTTC.

This clonotype was seen more than once but under ten times. The chain has TRBV25-1 and TRBJ1-2; 7 nucleotides align to TRBD1. This CDR3 comprises 13 residues. Looked up from germline, CDR1 is MGHDK and CDR2 is SYGVNS. With V trimmed by 6 bases and J by 2 bases, 3 bases remained unmatched. CDR3 residues: CASSLTGNYGYTF. CDR3 DNA: TGTGCCAGCAGCCTGACAGGGAACTATGGCTACACCTTC.

The CDR3 DNA sequence: TGTGCCAGCAGTTTAGATCTGCCCGGGGTGAGGGAGCAGTACTTC. Translation: CASSLDLPGVREQYF. The chain employs TRBV12-3 or TRBV12-4 and TRBJ2-7; TRBD2 is a possible D gene (5 bases). This CDR3 is built from 15 residues. With 1 base removed from V and 7 bases from J, the gap between germline ends came to 17 bases.

The chain employs TRBV7-2 and TRBJ2-2, with 10 bases matching TRBD1. The CDR3 covers 14 residues. Trimming cost V 4 bases and J 6 bases; bases outside gene matches: 2. Germline-derived CDR1 and CDR2 are SGHTA and FQGNSA. Here the CDR3 DNA reads TGTGCCAGCAGCTCGGGACAGGGGCCCGGGGAGCTGTTTTTT. It codes for CASSSGQGPGELFF.

The chain has TRBV19 and TRBJ1-2, with 9 bases that match TRBD1. The V and J ends lost 6 bases and 5 bases, in that order; junction bases with no gene match: 13. Germline V lookup: CDR1 LNHDA, CDR2 SQIVND (reference sequence). The CDR3 has 16 residues. CDR3 in amino acids: CASRRTGENLQYGYTF. In nucleotides, the CDR3 is TGTGCCAGTAGACGGACAGGGGAGAATCTACAGTATGGCTACACCTTC.

This clonotype was found once. V and J are TRBV7-2 and TRBJ2-3; TRBD2 matches at 8 bases. This CDR3 is 15 amino acids long. J gave up 7 bases and V 4 bases, and 10 bases lay outside the gene matches. Germline assignment: CDR1 SGHTA and CDR2 FQGNSA. CDR3 DNA: TGTGCCAGCAGCTCTCGTCGGACTAGCAGGAATACGCAGTATTTT. Protein product: CASSSRRTSRNTQYF.

The rearrangement links TRBV15 to TRBJ1-1; D gene uncertain. CDR3 size: 14 residues. The germline V gene has CDR1 LNHNV and CDR2 YYDKDF (reference sequence). V lost 0 bases, J lost 10 bases, and 15 bases lay in between. CDR3 nucleotides: TGTGCCACCAGCAGAGATACCCGGGAGGAAAGAGCTTTCTTT. This codes for CATSRDTREERAFF.

The genes are TRBV25-1 and TRBJ1-1, with TRBD1 matching over 9 bases. The germline V gene has CDR1 MGHDK and CDR2 SYGVNS. The length of the CDR3 is 11 residues. V shed 8 bases and J 5 bases; nucleotides not matched to a gene: 0. CDR3 sequence (DNA): TGTGCCAGCGGACAGGGGACTGAAGCTTTCTTT. Translation gives CASGQGTEAFF.

The CDR3 bases are TGTGCCAGCAGTTCACGTATAGACTACGGGCAGTTCTTC. Protein sequence: CASSSRIDYGQFF. The chain couples TRBV27 to TRBJ2-1; D perhaps matches TRBD2 (5 bases). The CDR3 has 13 amino acids. Germline values: CDR1 MNHEY, CDR2 SMNVEV (reference sequence). Deletions cut 4 bases from V and 12 bases from J, with 16 bases between.

The chain combines TRBV30 with TRBJ1-1; D unresolved. The CDR3 runs 12 residues. Germline V gene sequence: CDR1 GTSNPN, CDR2 SVGIG (reference sequence). Trimming shortened V by 4 bases and J by 2 bases, and 8 bases separated the two germline ends. The CDR3 region has the DNA TGTGCCTGGACGACGGGAAACACTGAAGCTTTCTTT. Translation: CAWTTGNTEAFF. Based on the CDR3 plus reference TRBV30 and TRBJ1-1, the full variable domain is SQTIHQWPATLVQPVGSPLSLECTVEGTSNPNLYWYRQAAGRGLQLLFYSVGIGQISSEVPQNLSASRPQDRQFILSSKKLLLSDSGFYLCAWTTGNTEAFFGQGTRLTVV.

The V and J genes are TRBV5-1 and TRBJ2-2; D is perhaps TRBD1 or TRBD2 (6 bases each). Germline CDR1 SGHRS, CDR2 YFSETQ. The CDR3 contains 14 residues. V gave up 0 bases and J gave up 6 bases, with 9 bases separating them. The CDR3 loop reads CASSLDREAGELFF. CDR3 bases: TGCGCCAGCAGCTTGGACAGGGAGGCCGGGGAGCTGTTTTTT.

The rearrangement uses TRBV6-1 and TRBJ1-5; 7 bases agree with TRBD1. Germline V CDR1 and CDR2: MNHNS, SASEGT. With 4 bases clipped from V and 0 bases from J, the junction kept 3 bases outside the gene matches. The CDR3 runs 15 residues. The CDR3 here is CASSGGTDSNQPQHF. In DNA, the CDR3 is TGTGCCAGCAGTGGAGGGACAGATAGCAATCAGCCCCAGCATTTT.

V gene TRBV6-2 or TRBV6-3 combines with J gene TRBJ1-5; D remains ambiguous. V was trimmed by 2 bases and J by 7 bases, leaving 12 bases between them. CDR1 MNHEY and CDR2 SVGEGT come from the germline V gene. The CDR3 runs 14 residues. The CDR3 DNA reads as TGTGCCAGCAGTTACGTCCGGGATGCCCAGCCCCAGCATTTT. This sequence encodes CASSYVRDAQPQHF.

The chain has TRBV7-9 and TRBJ1-2; D gene ambiguous. Germline V CDR1 and CDR2: SEHNR, FQNEAQ (reference sequence). Trimming stripped 4 bases from V and 2 bases from J, with 5 bases between. This CDR3 spans 12 amino acids. CDR3 nucleotides: TGTGCCAGCAGCTATACGAACTATGGCTACACCTTC. This sequence encodes CASSYTNYGYTF.

This chain connects TRBV30 to TRBJ2-5, with D perhaps matching TRBD2 (6 bases). The CDR3 is 12 amino acids. Germline V gives CDR1 GTSNPN, CDR2 SVGIG (reference sequence). The ends were cut back, 3 bases at V and 6 bases at J, with 11 bases in the middle. The CDR3: CAWSRDWKTQYF. CDR3 nucleotides: TGTGCCTGGAGCCGGGACTGGAAGACCCAGTACTTC.

CDR3 bases: TGCGCCAGCAGCAACGACCACGAGCAGTACTTC. This gives the protein CASSNDHEQYF. The rearrangement uses TRBV5-1 and TRBJ2-7, with no clear D. Between the trimmed V and J ends, which lost 4 bases and 5 bases, there was a span of 7 bases. CDR1 and CDR2 (germline): SGHRS, YFSETQ. The CDR3 is made up of 11 amino acids.

The genes are TRBV4-2 and TRBJ2-5; D might be TRBD2 (6 bases). The ends were cut back, 1 base at V and 5 bases at J, with 11 bases in the middle. Germline assignment: CDR1 LGHNA and CDR2 YNFKEQ. This CDR3 has 14 residues. Written as DNA, the CDR3 is TGTGCCAGCAGCCAAGTAGGAGGGGAGGAGACCCAGTACTTC. Protein: CASSQVGGEETQYF.